The rows below give T cell receptor beta chains drawn from one sample of a study of beta chain features in type 1 diabetes. Method: immunoSEQ multiplex PCR; TCRdb's copy keeps in-frame clones and lacks some. This table holds approximately 40,000 clones, about half found once. The specimen was stem cell memory CD4+ T cells from blood. The receptors stem from a woman aged 30 to 39 in good health. Each CDR3 is given with its conserved first and last residue. D genes are given only for firm matches. Not all rows give a size; the values are once, few, many and, for expanded clones, a class.

CDR3,DNA,J,V,size,D
CASSFPGRWGDTSYEQYF,TGTGCCAGCAGCTTTCCCGGAAGGTGGGGGGATACCTCCTACGAGCAGTACTTC,TRBJ2-7,TRBV5-6,-,-
CASSLRGDWSYGYTF,TGTGCCAGCAGCTTACGCGGGGACTGGTCGTATGGCTACACCTTC,TRBJ1-2,TRBV7-2,few,-
CASSLPAGVNNEQFF,TGTGCCAGCAGTTTACCAGCGGGAGTGAATAATGAGCAGTTCTTC,TRBJ2-1,TRBV28,-,TRBD2
CASSNGRREGRSEQYF,TGTGCCAGTAGTAATGGCAGGCGGGAGGGCCGAAGCGAGCAGTACTTC,TRBJ2-7,TRBV19,-,TRBD2
CASKGGTDTQYF,TGTGCCAGCAAGGGAGGCACAGATACGCAGTATTTT,TRBJ2-3,TRBV28,-,-
CASSLNHGTGGNTIYF,TGTGCCAGCAGCTTAAACCACGGGACAGGTGGAAACACCATATATTTT,TRBJ1-3,TRBV7-9,-,TRBD1
CASSFGGSYEQYF,TGTGCCAGCAGCTTTGGAGGGTCCTACGAGCAGTACTTC,TRBJ2-7,TRBV7-9,-,-
CASHVRANTEAFF,TGTGCCAGTCACGTCAGGGCTAACACTGAAGCTTTCTTT,TRBJ1-1,TRBV19,-,-
CASSAPTQGSYNEQFF,TGTGCCAGCTCAGCCCCCACGCAGGGCTCCTACAATGAGCAGTTCTTC,TRBJ2-1,TRBV18,-,-
CASSYRDSQNTEAFF,TGTGCCAGCAGTTACCGGGACAGCCAGAACACTGAAGCTTTCTTT,TRBJ1-1,TRBV6-5,-,TRBD1
CASSQVAGKIRTGELFF,TGTGCCAGCAGCCAAGTCGCAGGGAAAATACGGACCGGGGAGCTGTTTTTT,TRBJ2-2,TRBV4-2,-,-
CASSFSTSGTAGEQYF,TGCGCCAGCAGCTTCTCGACTAGCGGGACTGCTGGGGAGCAGTACTTC,TRBJ2-7,TRBV5-1,-,TRBD2
CASSFSDYGYTF,TGTGCCAGCAGTTTCTCCGACTATGGCTACACCTTC,TRBJ1-2,TRBV28,-,-
CASTEGGVGEKLFF,TGTGCCAGCACTGAAGGGGGGGTAGGGGAAAAACTGTTTTTT,TRBJ1-4,TRBV6-1,-,-
CASSARPGTGLNEKLFF,TGTGCCAGCTCAGCCCGTCCAGGGACAGGGCTTAATGAAAAACTGTTTTTT,TRBJ1-4,TRBV18,-,TRBD1
CASSYLGTEQYEQYF,TGTGCCAGCAGTTACCTTGGGACAGAACAATACGAGCAGTACTTC,TRBJ2-7,TRBV6-5,once,TRBD1
CASSLAGEGTEAFF,TGCGCCAGCAGCTTGGCCGGGGAGGGGACTGAAGCTTTCTTT,TRBJ1-1,TRBV5-1,-,-
CASSLGFGLAGVRDTQYF,TGTGCCAGCAGCTTGGGCTTCGGACTAGCGGGAGTAAGAGATACGCAGTATTTT,TRBJ2-3,TRBV5-6,-,TRBD2
CSVGEVEQFF,TGCAGCGTGGGTGAGGTTGAGCAGTTCTTC,TRBJ2-1,TRBV29-1,-,-
CASSQERDRGYGSSYNEQFF,TGTGCCAGCAGCCAAGAAAGGGACAGGGGCTATGGGAGCTCCTACAATGAGCAGTTCTTC,TRBJ2-1,TRBV4-2,few,TRBD1
CASTGQGARYGYTF,TGTGCCAGCACCGGACAGGGGGCCAGATATGGCTACACCTTC,TRBJ1-2,TRBV13,-,TRBD1
CASSPPSGMGGYTF,TGTGCCAGCTCACCACCATCCGGGATGGGTGGCTACACCTTC,TRBJ1-2,TRBV18,few,-
CASSLDRTGELFF,TGTGCTAGCAGCCTCGACAGGACCGGGGAGCTGTTTTTT,TRBJ2-2,TRBV7-7,-,-
CASSRDSPDTQYF,TGTGCCAGCAGCAGGGACAGCCCAGATACGCAGTATTTT,TRBJ2-3,TRBV7-3,few,TRBD1
CASSEQSSGRIGTDTQYF,TGTGCCAGCAGTGAGCAGTCTAGCGGGAGAATCGGCACAGATACGCAGTATTTT,TRBJ2-3,TRBV6-1,-,TRBD2
CASSIARGGTDTQYF,TGTGCCAGTAGTATCGCCAGGGGTGGCACAGATACGCAGTATTTT,TRBJ2-3,TRBV19,-,-
CASSFGLPTNTGELFF,TGTGCCAGCAGCTTCGGACTTCCGACGAACACCGGGGAGCTGTTTTTT,TRBJ2-2,TRBV7-9,-,-
CASIMGGADHHNEQFF,TGTGCCAGTATCATGGGGGGGGCGGACCACCACAATGAGCAGTTCTTC,TRBJ2-1,TRBV11-2,-,-
CAWSVTGTYEQYF,TGTGCCTGGAGTGTTACAGGGACCTACGAGCAGTACTTC,TRBJ2-7,TRBV30,-,-
CASSLGQEGGQYF,TGTGCCAGCAGTTTGGGACAGGAGGGGGGGCAGTACTTC,TRBJ2-7,TRBV6-5,-,TRBD1
CASSQGGPGQGTPNTGELFF,TGCGCCAGCAGCCAAGGGGGGCCGGGACAGGGGACGCCCAACACCGGGGAGCTGTTTTTT,TRBJ2-2,TRBV4-1,-,TRBD1
CSASNSGSYEQYF,TGCAGCGCCTCTAACTCGGGCTCCTACGAGCAGTACTTC,TRBJ2-7,TRBV29-1,-,-
CASAGDTDTQYF,TGTGCCAGCGCAGGGGACACAGATACGCAGTATTTT,TRBJ2-3,TRBV7-2,-,-
CASSLDSQETQYF,TGCGCCAGCAGCTTGGACAGCCAAGAGACCCAGTACTTC,TRBJ2-5,TRBV5-1,few,-
CASSQDLSLTVKNIQYF,TGTGCCAGCAGCCAAGATTTAAGCTTAACGGTCAAAAACATTCAGTACTTC,TRBJ2-4,TRBV4-2,few,-
CATRVDGNQPQHF,TGTGCCACGCGGGTGGACGGCAATCAGCCCCAGCATTTT,TRBJ1-5,TRBV28,-,-
CASRRAGAGNTIYF,TGTGCCAGCAGAAGAGCAGGGGCGGGAAACACCATATATTTT,TRBJ1-3,TRBV5-6,-,-
CASSLMQGATEAFF,TGTGCCAGCAGCTTAATGCAGGGGGCCACTGAAGCTTTCTTT,TRBJ1-1,TRBV7-3,-,TRBD1
CASSSSGSISLNEQFF,TGCGCCAGCTCATCGAGCGGGAGTATTTCCTTGAATGAGCAGTTCTTC,TRBJ2-1,TRBV5-1,-,TRBD2
CAWSGGGASDTQYF,TGTGCCTGGAGTGGGGGAGGTGCGTCAGATACGCAGTATTTT,TRBJ2-3,TRBV30,few,-
CASSEAAGPSNEKLFF,TGTGCCAGCAGCGAGGCGGCGGGGCCCTCAAATGAAAAACTGTTTTTT,TRBJ1-4,TRBV7-9,-,-